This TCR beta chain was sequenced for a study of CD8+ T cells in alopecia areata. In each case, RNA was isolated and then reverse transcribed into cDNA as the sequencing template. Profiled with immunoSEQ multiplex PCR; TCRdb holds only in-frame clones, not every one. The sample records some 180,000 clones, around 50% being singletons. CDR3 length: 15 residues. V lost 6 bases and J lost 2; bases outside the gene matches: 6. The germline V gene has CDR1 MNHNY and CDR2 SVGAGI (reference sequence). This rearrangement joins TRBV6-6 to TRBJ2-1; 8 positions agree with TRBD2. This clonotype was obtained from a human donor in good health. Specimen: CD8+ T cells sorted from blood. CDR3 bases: TGTGCCAGCAGCCAATACGGGGGGGCCTACAATGAGCAGTTCTTC. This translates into CASSQYGGAYNEQFF.